These 20 T cell receptor beta chains were sequenced from one sample in a study of T cell repertoires in cytomegalovirus infection. TCRdb itself ran the reads through MiXCR, one entry per CDR3 protein. The sample has 500,000 to 600,000 distinct CDR3 sequences, more than 15% seen once. Sequences were obtained from CD8+ T cells from PBMCs. These receptors all stem from a human donor in good health (CMV status not recorded). Some clones in this sample may be carry-over from other donors' samples.

The chain recombines TRBV20-1 with TRBJ2-1; 9 bases fit TRBD1. J lost 7 bases, V lost 5 bases, and 3 bases had no gene match. Germline CDR1 is DFQATT and CDR2 is SNEGSKA (reference sequence). The CDR3 runs to 12 residues. CDR3 region: CSARTGVNEQFF. The CDR3 bases are TGCAGTGCTCGGACAGGGGTAAATGAGCAGTTCTTC.

The V and J genes are TRBV15 and TRBJ2-7; perhaps TRBD2 as D (6 bases). The V gene's germline CDR1 is LNHNV and CDR2 YYDKDF (reference sequence). V was shortened by 3 bases and J by 2 bases, with 11 bases between the two germline ends. CDR3 size: 14 residues. CDR3 sequence reads: CATSSGGFPYEQYF. In nucleotides, the CDR3 is TGTGCCACCAGCAGTGGGGGGTTCCCCTACGAGCAGTACTTC.

This clonotype was seen a handful of times. V gene TRBV4-1 combines with J gene TRBJ2-7; TRBD1 is a possible D gene (6 bases). This CDR3 spans 15 amino acids. CDR1 is MGHRA, CDR2 YSYEKL, per germline. V gave up 4 bases and J gave up 0 bases, with 13 bases separating them. The CDR3 sequence: CASSRQTGDSYEQYF. The CDR3 bases are TGCGCCAGCAGCCGCCAGACAGGAGACTCCTACGAGCAGTACTTC.

This clonotype was counted at least ten times. This chain links TRBV18 with TRBJ2-7, with D unresolved. Trimming took off 2 bases at V and 5 bases at J, with 16 bases between the two ends. Germline CDR1 is KGHSH and CDR2 is LQKENI. This CDR3 comprises 15 residues. CDR3 in amino acids: CASSPIAASPHEQYF. The CDR3 DNA follows: TGTGCCAGCTCACCAATCGCAGCCTCCCCCCACGAGCAGTACTTC. Combining the CDR3 with reference TRBV18 and TRBJ2-7 gives the whole variable domain NAGVMQNPRHLVRRRGQEARLRCSPMKGHSHVYWYRQLPEEGLKFMVYLQKENIIDESGMPKERFSAEFPKEGPSILRIQQVVRGDSAAYFCASSPIAASPHEQYFGPGTRLTVT.

This clonotype was seen ten or more times. The chain links TRBV28 to TRBJ2-1; TRBD1 matches 9 bases. From germline, CDR1 is MDHEN and CDR2 SYDVKM. J was trimmed by 2 bases and V by 5 bases; bases with no gene match: 7. The CDR3 runs 16 residues. CDR3: CASSSSGTGPYNEQFF. CDR3 coding DNA: TGTGCCAGCAGTAGCTCCGGGACAGGGCCCTACAATGAGCAGTTCTTC.

The rearrangement uses TRBV20-1 and TRBJ1-2; 10 bases agree with TRBD1. The CDR3 runs 15 residues. The germline CDR1 and CDR2 sequences are DFQATT and SNEGSKA (reference sequence). V trimming: 5 bases; J trimming: 4 bases; junction bases outside the gene matches: 10. CDR3 nucleotide sequence: TGCAGTGCTTCCGGGACAGGGGACAAGGTCTATGGCTACACCTTC. This sequence encodes CSASGTGDKVYGYTF.

This clonotype was detected many times. The chain joins TRBV29-1 to TRBJ2-7, with D maybe TRBD2 (7 bases). Trimming removed 6 bases at V and 7 bases at J, with 22 bases between. CDR3 size: 14 residues. CDR1 is SQVTM, CDR2 ANQGSEA, per germline. CDR3 sequence: CSVNSGGPVAEQYF. CDR3 nucleotide sequence: TGCAGCGTCAACTCGGGGGGCCCAGTGGCAGAGCAGTACTTC.

The chain carries TRBV2 and TRBJ1-1; D remains ambiguous. There are 12 residues in the CDR3. V lost 3 bases and J 7 bases, leaving 9 bases between the germline ends. Germline CDR1 reads SNHLY; CDR2 reads FYNNEI. The CDR3 DNA reads as TGTGCCAGCAGTGACCCGGACGGTGAAGCTTTCTTT. Amino acid sequence: CASSDPDGEAFF.

This clonotype was counted at least ten times. The chain employs TRBV28 and TRBJ2-7, with 8 bases that match TRBD2. Germline V gene sequence: CDR1 MDHEN, CDR2 SYDVKM. J gave up 4 bases and V 6 bases, and 11 bases lay outside the gene matches. The CDR3 loop spans 15 amino acids. Written as DNA, the CDR3 is TGTGCCAGCAGCTCCCTGTTGGCGGGAGGTTACGAGCAGTACTTC. It yields the protein CASSSLLAGGYEQYF.

This clonotype has at least ten counts. A much more abundant neighbour one base away suggests this may be a read error. The chain joins TRBV12-3 or TRBV12-4 to TRBJ1-1; D is unclear. This CDR3 has 12 amino acids. The V gene lost 6 bases and the J gene lost 1 base, with 6 bases spanning the gap. The CDR3 reads CASRLGNTEAFF. CDR3 in DNA: TGTGCCAGCAGGTTGGGGAACACTGAAGCTTTCTTT.

This clonotype was found a few times. The chain combines TRBV7-9 with TRBJ2-1; TRBD1 matches at 9 bases. CDR1 SEHNR and CDR2 FQNEAQ come from the germline V gene (reference sequence). V was pared by 7 bases and J by 10 bases, with 14 bases of the junction left unmatched. CDR3 length equals 15 residues. This CDR3 is CASTPPGTGFREQFF. The CDR3 DNA is TGTGCCAGCACCCCGCCCGGGACAGGGTTTAGGGAGCAGTTCTTC.

This clonotype showed up many times. This chain uses TRBV7-9 with TRBJ2-7; D call uncertain. The CDR3 is 13 amino acids. Germline values: CDR1 SEHNR, CDR2 FQNEAQ (reference sequence). V lost 5 bases, J lost 2 bases, and 10 bases lay in between. The CDR3: CASSPGPTYEQYF. CDR3 DNA: TGTGCCAGCAGCCCCGGACCAACCTACGAGCAGTACTTC.

This clonotype showed up many times. The rearrangement uses TRBV27 and TRBJ2-7; 11 bases fit TRBD2. The V and J ends lost 4 bases and 3 bases, in that order; junction bases with no gene match: 5. The CDR3 covers 15 residues. CDR1 MNHEY and CDR2 SMNVEV come from the germline V gene (reference sequence). The CDR3 spells CASSSPGLAVYEQYF. CDR3 nucleotides: TGTGCCAGCAGTTCACCGGGACTAGCGGTCTACGAGCAGTACTTC.

The chain employs TRBV27 and TRBJ1-2, with D perhaps matching TRBD1 (5 bases). The ends were cut back, 4 bases at V and 4 bases at J, with 19 bases in the middle. The germline V gene has CDR1 MNHEY and CDR2 SMNVEV (reference sequence). This CDR3 spans 16 amino acids. The CDR3 loop reads CASSYDSQAFFYGYTF. Written as DNA, the CDR3 is TGTGCCAGCAGTTACGACTCACAGGCTTTTTTCTATGGCTACACCTTC.

In this sample, this clonotype turned up a few times. The chain joins TRBV6-1 to TRBJ1-5; the match to TRBD1 covers 7 bases. J lost 0 bases, V lost 10 bases, and 9 bases had no gene match. Looked up from germline, CDR1 is MNHNS and CDR2 is SASEGT. The CDR3 covers 15 residues. The CDR3 region is CAIWTGEYSNQPQHF. In DNA form, the CDR3 reads TGTGCCATCTGGACAGGAGAATATAGCAATCAGCCCCAGCATTTT.

This clonotype was detected only a few times. The chain has TRBV13 and TRBJ1-1, with 7 bases lining up with TRBD1. The CDR3 length is 17 residues. Germline trimming cut 3 bases from V and 6 bases from J; bases unmatched to any gene: 16. The germline gives CDR1 PRHDT, CDR2 FYEKMQ (reference sequence). CDR3 region: CASSFSRTGIPSSEAFF. The DNA for the CDR3 is TGTGCCAGCAGCTTTTCTAGGACAGGCATTCCTTCCTCTGAAGCTTTCTTT.

V usage is TRBV25-1 and J usage is TRBJ2-1; D is undetermined. The V end lost 2 bases, the J end lost 5 bases, and 4 bases lay between the germline ends. CDR3 length equals 12 residues. CDR1 MGHDK and CDR2 SYGVNS come from the germline V gene. CDR3 in amino acids: CASSELNNEQFF. The DNA for the CDR3 is TGTGCCAGCAGTGAACTCAACAATGAGCAGTTCTTC.

This clonotype occurred many times. V is TRBV4-1 and J is TRBJ2-7; 11 bases agree with TRBD2. The CDR3 is made up of 14 amino acids. Germline trimming cut 3 bases from V and 3 bases from J; bases unmatched to any gene: 1. Germline values: CDR1 MGHRA, CDR2 YSYEKL. DNA for the CDR3: TGCGCCAGCAGCCACACTAGCGGGGGCTACGAGCAGTACTTC. Protein sequence: CASSHTSGGYEQYF.

This clonotype was counted a few times. The J gene is TRBJ2-7, the V gene TRBV12-3 or TRBV12-4; a weak D match, TRBD1 (6 bases). The ends were cut back, 4 bases at V and 3 bases at J, with 16 bases in the middle. The CDR3 contains 15 residues. The CDR3 region is CASSWGRIGYYEQYF. CDR3 DNA: TGTGCCAGCAGTTGGGGGCGGATAGGATACTACGAGCAGTACTTC.

A few counts support this clonotype. The chain combines TRBV5-6 with TRBJ2-7, with D possibly being TRBD1 (6 bases). This CDR3 is built from 17 residues. With 5 bases removed from V and 0 bases from J, the gap between germline ends came to 21 bases. CDR1 and CDR2 from the germline V gene are SGHDT and YYEEEE. CDR3 sequence (DNA): TGTGCCAGCAGGGGGGCCCAGGCAGGGTTCAGCTCCTACGAGCAGTACTTC. Translation: CASRGAQAGFSSYEQYF.